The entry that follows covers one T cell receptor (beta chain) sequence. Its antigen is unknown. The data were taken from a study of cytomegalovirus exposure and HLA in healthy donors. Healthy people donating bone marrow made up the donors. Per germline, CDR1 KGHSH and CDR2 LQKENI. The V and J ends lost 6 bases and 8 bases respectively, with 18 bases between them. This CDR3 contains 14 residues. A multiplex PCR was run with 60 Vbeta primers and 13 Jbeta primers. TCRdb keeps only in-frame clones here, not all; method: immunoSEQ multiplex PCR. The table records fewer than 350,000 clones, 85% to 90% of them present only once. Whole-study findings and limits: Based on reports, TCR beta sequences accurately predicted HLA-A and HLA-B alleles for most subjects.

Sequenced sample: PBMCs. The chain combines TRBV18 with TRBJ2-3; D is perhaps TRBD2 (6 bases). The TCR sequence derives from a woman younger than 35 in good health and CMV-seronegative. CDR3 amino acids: CASSPIPPEGTQYF. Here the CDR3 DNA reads TGTGCCAGCTCTCCCATCCCTCCGGAGGGTACGCAGTATTTT.